This TCR beta chain came from a study of brain T cells in children with intractable seizures. Whole-study results and caveats: Clones missing pre-surgery may reflect undersampling of that blood sample.

Regarding this clone: The antigen is not known.

Described time point: blood from clinic visit 5 months post-surgery; TSC patient then seizure free. Surgery cases with the highest brain T cell transcript signatures were chosen for sequencing. Patients received at least one anti-epileptic drug before surgery. This table comes from immunoSEQ multiplex PCR, and its TCRdb copy is limited to in-frame clones, with some not included. The data hold approximately 330,000 clones, with more than 85% observed a single time. Sequenced material: peripheral blood, taken more than 4 months after surgery. The source is a boy under three years old with tuberous sclerosis and intractable seizures.

The CDR3 DNA follows: TGTGCCACCGGGGACAGAGAGACCCAGTACTTC. This sequence encodes CATGDRETQYF. This sequence joins TRBV24-1 and TRBJ2-5; 7 nucleotides agree with TRBD1. The J segment lost 4 bases and the V segment lost 9 bases, leaving 1 base of the junction unmatched. The CDR3 consists of 11 residues. Germline CDR1 KGHDR, CDR2 SFDVKD.